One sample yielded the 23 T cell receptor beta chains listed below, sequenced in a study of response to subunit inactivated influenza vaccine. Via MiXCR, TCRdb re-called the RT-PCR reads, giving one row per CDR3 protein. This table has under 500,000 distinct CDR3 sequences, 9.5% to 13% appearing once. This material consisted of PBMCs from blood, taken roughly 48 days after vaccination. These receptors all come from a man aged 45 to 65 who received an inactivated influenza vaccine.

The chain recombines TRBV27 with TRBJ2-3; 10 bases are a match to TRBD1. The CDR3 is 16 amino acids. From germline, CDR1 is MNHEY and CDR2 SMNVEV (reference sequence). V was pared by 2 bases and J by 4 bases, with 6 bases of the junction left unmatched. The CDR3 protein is CASSLIRTGGPDTQYF. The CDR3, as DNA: TGTGCCAGCAGTTTAATCCGGACAGGGGGGCCAGATACGCAGTATTTT.

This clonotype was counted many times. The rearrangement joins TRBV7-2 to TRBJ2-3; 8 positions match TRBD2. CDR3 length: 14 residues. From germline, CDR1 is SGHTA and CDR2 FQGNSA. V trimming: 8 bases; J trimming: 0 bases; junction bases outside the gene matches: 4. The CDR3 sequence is CASGLAGSTDTQYF. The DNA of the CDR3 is TGTGCCAGCGGCCTAGCGGGCAGCACAGATACGCAGTATTTT.

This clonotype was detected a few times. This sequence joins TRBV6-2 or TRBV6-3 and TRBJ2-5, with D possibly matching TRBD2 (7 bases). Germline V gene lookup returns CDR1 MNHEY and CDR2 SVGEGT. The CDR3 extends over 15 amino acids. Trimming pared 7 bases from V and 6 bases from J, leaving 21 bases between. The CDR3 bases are TGTGCCAGCACTGGCGGGAGAGGGGGTGGTAAGACCCAGTACTTC. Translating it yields CASTGGRGGGKTQYF.

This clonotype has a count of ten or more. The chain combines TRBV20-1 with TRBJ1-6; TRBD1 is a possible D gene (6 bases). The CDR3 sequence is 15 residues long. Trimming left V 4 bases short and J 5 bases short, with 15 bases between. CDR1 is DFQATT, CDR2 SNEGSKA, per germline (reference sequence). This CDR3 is CSATDSPRNNSPLHF. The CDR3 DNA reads TGCAGTGCTACGGACAGTCCTAGGAATAATTCACCCCTCCACTTT.

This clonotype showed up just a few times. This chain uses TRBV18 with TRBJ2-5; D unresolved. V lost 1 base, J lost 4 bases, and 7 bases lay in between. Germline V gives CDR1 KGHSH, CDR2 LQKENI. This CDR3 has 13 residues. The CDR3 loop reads CASSPHAGETQYF. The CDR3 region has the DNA TGTGCCAGCTCACCACACGCCGGAGAGACCCAGTACTTC. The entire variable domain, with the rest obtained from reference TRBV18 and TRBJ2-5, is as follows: NAGVMQNPRHLVRRRGQEARLRCSPMKGHSHVYWYRQLPEEGLKFMVYLQKENIIDESGMPKERFSAEFPKEGPSILRIQQVVRGDSAAYFCASSPHAGETQYFGPGTRLLVL.

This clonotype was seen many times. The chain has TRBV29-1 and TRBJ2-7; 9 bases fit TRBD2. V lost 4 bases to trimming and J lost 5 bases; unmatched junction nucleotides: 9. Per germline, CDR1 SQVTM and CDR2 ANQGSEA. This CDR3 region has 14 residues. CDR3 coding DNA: TGCAGCGTTGTAGGGGCGGGAGGGCCGCACGAGCAGTACTTC. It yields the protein CSVVGAGGPHEQYF.

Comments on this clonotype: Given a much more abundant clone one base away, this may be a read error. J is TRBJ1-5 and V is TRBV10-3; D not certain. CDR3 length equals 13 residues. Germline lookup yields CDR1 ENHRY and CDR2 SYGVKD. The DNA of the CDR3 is TGTGCCATCACTGAGGAGCGCAATCATCCCCAGCATTTT. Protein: CAITEERNHPQHF.

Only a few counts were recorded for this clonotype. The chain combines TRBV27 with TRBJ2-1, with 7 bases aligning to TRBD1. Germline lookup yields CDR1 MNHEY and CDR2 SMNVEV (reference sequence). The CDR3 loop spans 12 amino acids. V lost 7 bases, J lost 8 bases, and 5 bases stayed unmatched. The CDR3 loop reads CASTSGGDEQFF. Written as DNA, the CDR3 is TGTGCCAGCACCTCAGGGGGTGATGAGCAGTTCTTC.

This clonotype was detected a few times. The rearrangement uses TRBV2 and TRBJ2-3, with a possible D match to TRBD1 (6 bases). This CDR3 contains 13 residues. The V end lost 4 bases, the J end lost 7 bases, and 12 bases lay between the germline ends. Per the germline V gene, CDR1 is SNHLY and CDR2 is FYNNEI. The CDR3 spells CASSGDISNTQYF. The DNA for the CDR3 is TGTGCCAGCAGTGGGGACATTTCTAATACGCAGTATTTT.

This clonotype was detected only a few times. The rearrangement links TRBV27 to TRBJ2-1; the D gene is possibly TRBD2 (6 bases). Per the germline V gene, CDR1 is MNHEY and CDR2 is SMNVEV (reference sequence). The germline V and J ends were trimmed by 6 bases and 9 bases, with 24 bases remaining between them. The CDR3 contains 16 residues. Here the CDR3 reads CASSSRERVARTEQFF. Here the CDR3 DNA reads TGTGCCAGCAGCTCCCGGGAGCGGGTGGCTAGGACTGAGCAGTTCTTC.

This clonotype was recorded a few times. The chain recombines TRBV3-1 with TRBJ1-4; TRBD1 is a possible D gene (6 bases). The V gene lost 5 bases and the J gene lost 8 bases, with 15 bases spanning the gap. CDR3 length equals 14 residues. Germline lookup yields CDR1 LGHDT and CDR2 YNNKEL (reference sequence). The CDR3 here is CASSSTGGGEKLFF. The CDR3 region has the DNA TGTGCCAGCAGCTCGACAGGCGGTGGCGAAAAACTGTTTTTT.

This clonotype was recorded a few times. CDR3 residues: CASSFSAEDYGYTF. The CDR3 DNA sequence: TGTGCCAGCAGCTTCTCGGCGGAGGACTATGGCTACACCTTC. V usage is TRBV5-5 and J usage is TRBJ1-2; D ambiguous. V was shortened by 2 bases and J by 3 bases, with 11 bases between the two germline ends. The CDR3 loop spans 14 amino acids. Germline-derived CDR1 and CDR2 are SGHKS and YYEKEE (reference sequence). Full variable domain (remainder filled in from reference TRBV5-5 and TRBJ1-2): DAGVTQSPTHLIKTRGQQVTLRCSPISGHKSVSWYQQVLGQGPQFIFQYYEKEERGRGNFPDRFSARQFPNYSSELNVNALLLGDSALYLCASSFSAEDYGYTFGSGTRLTVV.

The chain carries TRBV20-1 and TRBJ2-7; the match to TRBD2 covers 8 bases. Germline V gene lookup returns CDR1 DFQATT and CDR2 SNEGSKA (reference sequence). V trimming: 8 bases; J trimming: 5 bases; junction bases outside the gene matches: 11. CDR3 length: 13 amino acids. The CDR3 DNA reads TGCAGTCTAAATCGGGGGGGCGGAAACGAGCAGTACTTC. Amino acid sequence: CSLNRGGGNEQYF.

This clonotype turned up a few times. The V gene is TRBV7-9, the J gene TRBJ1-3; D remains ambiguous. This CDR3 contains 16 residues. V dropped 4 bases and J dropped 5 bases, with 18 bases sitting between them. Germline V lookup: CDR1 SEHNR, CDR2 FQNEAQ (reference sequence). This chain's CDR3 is CASSSGLGDTRNTIYF. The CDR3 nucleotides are TGTGCCAGCAGCTCAGGTCTCGGGGATACACGAAACACCATATATTTT.

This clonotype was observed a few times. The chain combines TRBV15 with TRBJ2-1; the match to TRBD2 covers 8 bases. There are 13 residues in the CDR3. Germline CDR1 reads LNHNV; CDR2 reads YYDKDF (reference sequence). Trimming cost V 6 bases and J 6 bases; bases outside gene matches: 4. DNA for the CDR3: TGTGCCACCAGAAGCGGGAGCTTCAATGAGCAGTTCTTC. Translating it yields CATRSGSFNEQFF.

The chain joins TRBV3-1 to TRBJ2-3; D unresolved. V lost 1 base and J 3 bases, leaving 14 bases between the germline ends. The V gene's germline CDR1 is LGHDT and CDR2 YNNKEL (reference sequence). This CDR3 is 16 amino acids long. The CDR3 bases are TGTGCCAGCAGCCAAGCGGCTCGTTTGTGGACAGATACGCAGTATTTT. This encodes CASSQAARLWTDTQYF.

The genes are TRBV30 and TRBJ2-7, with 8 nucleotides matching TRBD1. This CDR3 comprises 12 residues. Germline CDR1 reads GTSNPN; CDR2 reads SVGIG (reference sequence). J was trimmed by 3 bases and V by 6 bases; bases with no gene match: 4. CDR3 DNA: TGTGCCTGCCCCGGGACAGGCTACGAGCAGTACTTC. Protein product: CACPGTGYEQYF.

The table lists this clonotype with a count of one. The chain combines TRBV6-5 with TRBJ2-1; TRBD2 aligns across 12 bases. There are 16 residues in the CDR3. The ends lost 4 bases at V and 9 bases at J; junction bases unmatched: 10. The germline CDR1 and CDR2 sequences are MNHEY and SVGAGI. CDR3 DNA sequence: TGTGCCAGCAGTTTTTCGGCTAGCGGGAGGGCCGTTGAGCAGTTCTTC. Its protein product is CASSFSASGRAVEQFF.

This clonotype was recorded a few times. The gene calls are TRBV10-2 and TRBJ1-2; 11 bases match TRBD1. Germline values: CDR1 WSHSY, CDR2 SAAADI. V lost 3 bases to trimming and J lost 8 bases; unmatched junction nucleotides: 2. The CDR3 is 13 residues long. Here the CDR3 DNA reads TGCGCCAGCAGTGACAGGACAGGGGGCGGCTACACCTTC. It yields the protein CASSDRTGGGYTF.

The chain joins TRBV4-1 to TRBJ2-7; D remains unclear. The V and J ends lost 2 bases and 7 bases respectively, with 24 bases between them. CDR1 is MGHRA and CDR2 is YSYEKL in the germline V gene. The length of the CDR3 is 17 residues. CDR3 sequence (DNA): TGCGCCAGCAGCCAAAATCCTCTAAGGTCGATCGCTTGGGAGCAGTACTTC. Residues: CASSQNPLRSIAWEQYF.

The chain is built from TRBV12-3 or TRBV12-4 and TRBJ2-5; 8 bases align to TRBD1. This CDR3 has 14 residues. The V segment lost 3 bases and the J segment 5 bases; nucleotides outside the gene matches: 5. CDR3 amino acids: CASSFVTGGETQYF. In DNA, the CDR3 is TGTGCCAGCAGTTTTGTTACAGGGGGGGAGACCCAGTACTTC.

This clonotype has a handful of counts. The CDR3 region has the DNA TGTGCCAGCAGTTCCCCACGAAAAAGACAGGGGAGGGATGAGCAGTTCTTC. Protein sequence: CASSSPRKRQGRDEQFF. This chain uses TRBV28 with TRBJ2-1; TRBD1 might be the D (8 bases). Per germline, CDR1 MDHEN and CDR2 SYDVKM. The CDR3 extends over 17 amino acids. The ends were cut back, 4 bases at V and 8 bases at J, with 24 bases in the middle.

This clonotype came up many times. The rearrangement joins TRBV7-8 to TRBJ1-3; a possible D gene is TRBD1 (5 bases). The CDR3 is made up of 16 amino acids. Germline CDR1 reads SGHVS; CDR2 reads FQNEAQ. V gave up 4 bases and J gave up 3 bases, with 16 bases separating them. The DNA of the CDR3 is TGTGCCAGCAGCTCCGCCGACGGGGGTATTGGAAACACCATATATTTT. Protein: CASSSADGGIGNTIYF.